These 21 T cell receptor beta chains were all obtained from the same sample, sequenced in a study of molecular identifiers for immune sequencing clone quantification. In TCRdb, the PCR reads were re-called with MiXCR into one record per CDR3 protein. The table has 300,000 to 400,000 distinct CDR3 sequences, roughly 23% seen once; the top ten hold roughly 0.7%. The material sequenced was naive CD8+ T cells from blood, with Jurkat cell RNA spiked in. Subset defined: FACS-sorted CD8+CD4-CCR7+CD45RA+ naive T cells. The receptors come from a human donor in good health. Some libraries in this study had Jurkat cell RNA spiked in.

As concerns this clonotype: An end of the junction differs from the germline gene, which may be a read error. V is TRBV19 and J is TRBJ2-2, with D unresolved. CDR1 is LNHDA and CDR2 is SQIVND in the germline V gene (reference sequence). The CDR3 spans 12 residues. CDR3 in DNA: TGTGCCGGTAGTATGGTCACCGGGGAGCTGTTTTTT. It encodes CAGSMVTGELFF.

This rearrangement joins TRBV7-9 to TRBJ2-7; no clear D gene. Trimming shortened V by 2 bases and J by 5 bases, and 4 bases separated the two germline ends. The CDR3 spans 11 residues. CDR1 SEHNR and CDR2 FQNEAQ come from the germline V gene (reference sequence). CDR3 in amino acids: CASSLTDEQYV. CDR3 nucleotides: TGTGCCAGCAGCTTAACAGACGAGCAGTACGTC.

The genes are TRBV3-1 and TRBJ2-1; 7 bases are a match to TRBD1. Unmatched junction bases numbered 4, after V lost 4 bases and J lost 13 bases. The CDR3 covers 11 residues. Germline CDR1 reads LGHDT; CDR2 reads YNNKEL (reference sequence). The CDR3 here is CASSPGTDQFF. DNA of the CDR3: TGTGCCAGCAGCCCTGGGACAGATCAGTTCTTC.

Comment on this clonotype: Just one base apart from a much larger clone, this may be a read error. This chain uses TRBV6-2 or TRBV6-3 with TRBJ2-7; possibly TRBD2 for D (6 bases). This CDR3 spans 13 amino acids. CDR1 MNHEY and CDR2 SVGEGT come from the germline V gene. Trimming left V 5 bases short and J 3 bases short, with 11 bases between. The CDR3, as DNA: TGTGCCAGCAGTCACGGGGGTTACTACGAGCAGTACTTC. It yields the protein CASSHGGYYEQYF.

In the case of this clonotype: At one of its ends the junction is not consistent with the germline gene, which may arise from a read error. The J gene is TRBJ1-4, the V gene TRBV9; perhaps TRBD1 as D (5 bases). This CDR3 has 15 amino acids. Looked up from germline, CDR1 is SGDLS and CDR2 is YYNGEE. CDR3 in amino acids: CAGSVGGTDNEKLFF. CDR3 nucleotides: TGTGCCGGCAGCGTAGGAGGGACGGATAATGAAAAACTGTTTTTT. The full variable domain, its missing parts supplied by reference TRBV9 and TRBJ1-4, is DSGVTQTPKHLITATGQRVTLRCSPRSGDLSVYWYQQSLDQGLQFLIQYYNGEERAKGNILERFSAQQFPDLHSELNLSSLELGDSALYFCAGSVGGTDNEKLFFGSGTQLSVL.

The chain employs TRBV7-9 and TRBJ2-3; 9 positions match TRBD2. Looked up from germline, CDR1 is SEHNR and CDR2 is FQNEAQ (reference sequence). The CDR3 consists of 15 residues. V was pared by 5 bases and J by 0 bases, with 3 bases of the junction left unmatched. The CDR3 region has the DNA TGTGCCAGCAGCCCGGGACTAGCTAGCACAGATACGCAGTATTTT. As protein: CASSPGLASTDTQYF.

This clonotype was detected ten times or more. The chain has TRBV6-1 and TRBJ1-5; D call uncertain. The length of the CDR3 is 15 residues. V lost 3 bases, J lost 5 bases, and 14 bases lay in between. The germline CDR1 and CDR2 sequences are MNHNS and SASEGT. The CDR3: CASSDLWQADQPQHF. CDR3 DNA: TGTGCCAGCAGTGATTTATGGCAAGCCGATCAGCCCCAGCATTTT.

This clonotype was found a few times. The rearrangement links TRBV14 to TRBJ2-7; possible D gene TRBD1, 5 bases. The germline CDR1 and CDR2 sequences are SGHDN and FVKESK. Trimming took 0 bases from V and 3 from J, leaving 12 bases between them. The CDR3 is made up of 15 amino acids. CDR3 coding DNA: TGTGCCAGCAGCCAAGATGTACAGGTCCTCTACGAGCAGTACTTC. It yields the protein CASSQDVQVLYEQYF.

The chain links TRBV10-1 to TRBJ2-5; no clear D gene. V was pared by 8 bases and J by 5 bases, with 15 bases between. CDR3 size: 13 residues. The V gene's germline CDR1 is WNHNN and CDR2 SYGVQD (reference sequence). In DNA form, the CDR3 reads TGCGCCAGCGCAGGCCCGGGCCGGGAGACCCAGTACTTC. Residues: CASAGPGRETQYF.

The CDR3 here is CASSYSRDSTYEQYF. DNA of the CDR3: TGTGCCAGCAGTTACTCCCGGGACAGCACCTACGAGCAGTACTTC. The chain is built from TRBV6-2 or TRBV6-3 and TRBJ2-7, with 7 bases lining up with TRBD1. The CDR3 covers 15 residues. Germline-derived CDR1 and CDR2 are MNHEY and SVGEGT. Unmatched junction bases numbered 4, after V lost 0 bases and J lost 2 bases.

This clonotype has more than one count but fewer than ten. The chain recombines TRBV18 with TRBJ2-1, with D maybe TRBD2 (5 bases). Trimming pared 8 bases from V and 7 bases from J, leaving 18 bases between. The V gene's germline CDR1 is KGHSH and CDR2 LQKENI. The CDR3 consists of 14 residues. Written as DNA, the CDR3 is TGTGCCAGCGAGACTACTTCTTCGGGTAATGAGCAGTTCTTC. Translation: CASETTSSGNEQFF. Full variable domain (missing parts from reference TRBV18 and TRBJ2-1): NAGVMQNPRHLVRRRGQEARLRCSPMKGHSHVYWYRQLPEEGLKFMVYLQKENIIDESGMPKERFSAEFPKEGPSILRIQQVVRGDSAAYFCASETTSSGNEQFFGPGTRLTVL.

The V call is TRBV11-2, the J call TRBJ1-1; TRBD1 is a possible D gene (6 bases). The germline CDR1 and CDR2 sequences are SGHAT and FQNNGV. V was clipped by 2 bases and J by 4 bases, with 17 bases between them. This CDR3 has 16 amino acids. The CDR3 sequence: CASSLRWTVTSTEAFF. CDR3 bases: TGTGCCAGCAGCTTACGGTGGACAGTGACAAGCACTGAAGCTTTCTTT. The entire variable domain, with the rest obtained from reference TRBV11-2 and TRBJ1-1, is as follows: EAGVAQSPRYKIIEKRQSVAFWCNPISGHATLYWYQQILGQGPKLLIQFQNNGVVDDSQLPKDRFSAERLKGVDSTLKIQPAKLEDSAVYLCASSLRWTVTSTEAFFGQGTRLTVV.

This chain links TRBV6-5 with TRBJ2-7; D possibly matches TRBD1 or TRBD2 (6 bases each). CDR1 is MNHEY, CDR2 SVGAGI, per germline. Trimming cost V 5 bases and J 3 bases, with 14 bases left between them. The CDR3 has 14 amino acids. This CDR3 is CASSPGGTIYEQYF. The CDR3 DNA sequence: TGTGCCAGCAGTCCGGGCGGGACAATCTACGAGCAGTACTTC.

Comments on this clonotype: A much larger clonotype is one base distant, so this may be a read error. The chain employs TRBV5-6 and TRBJ2-7; 12 nucleotides agree with TRBD2. The CDR3 loop spans 15 amino acids. Germline loops: CDR1 SGHDT, CDR2 YYEEEE. The CDR3 region is CASSLTSGGSYGQYF. The CDR3 DNA sequence: TGTGCCAGCAGCTTGACTAGCGGGGGGTCCTACGGGCAGTACTTC.

This sequence joins TRBV11-2 and TRBJ2-7, with a tentative D call TRBD1 (6 bases). CDR3 length: 14 residues. Germline CDR1 is SGHAT and CDR2 is FQNNGV. V was cut by 5 bases and J by 0 bases, with 11 bases left in between. As DNA, the CDR3 is TGTGCCAGCAGCCCCGGACAGCGCTCCTACGAGCAGTACTTC. This gives the protein CASSPGQRSYEQYF.

J is TRBJ1-1 and V is TRBV2; D call uncertain. This CDR3 is built from 13 residues. The germline CDR1 and CDR2 sequences are SNHLY and FYNNEI. Trimming left V 5 bases short and J 5 bases short, with 12 bases between. The CDR3 is CASSPFKGTEAFF. The DNA for the CDR3 is TGTGCCAGCAGTCCATTCAAAGGGACTGAAGCTTTCTTT.

This clonotype was observed many times. J is TRBJ2-5 and V is TRBV5-1, with D tentatively TRBD1 (5 bases). The germline gives CDR1 SGHRS, CDR2 YFSETQ. Trimming removed 0 bases from V and 2 bases from J, with 8 bases in between. This CDR3 has 14 residues. CDR3 sequence reads: CASSLGQTQETQYF. The CDR3 DNA sequence: TGCGCCAGCAGCTTGGGACAGACGCAAGAGACCCAGTACTTC.

This clonotype was detected only a few times. The gene calls are TRBV15 and TRBJ2-3; 10 bases map to TRBD2. Germline V gene sequence: CDR1 LNHNV, CDR2 YYDKDF (reference sequence). The CDR3 extends over 17 amino acids. V shed 0 bases and J 0 bases; nucleotides not matched to a gene: 3. The CDR3 here is CATSRDRTSGSTDTQYF. In DNA, the CDR3 is TGTGCCACCAGCAGAGATCGGACTAGCGGTAGCACAGATACGCAGTATTTT.

The V gene is TRBV29-1, the J gene TRBJ2-3; D gene ambiguous. CDR1 is SQVTM and CDR2 is ANQGSEA in the germline V gene. The CDR3 is made up of 13 amino acids. V lost 3 bases and J 1 base, leaving 8 bases between the germline ends. CDR3 amino acids: CSVDGWGTDTQYF. The CDR3 DNA reads TGCAGCGTTGATGGGTGGGGCACAGATACGCAGTATTTT.

Comments on this clonotype: Being one base from a much bigger clone, this may be a read error. This CDR3 is missing its conserved last phenylalanine or tryptophan, likely due to a read error. The DNA is omitted, as the CDR3 cannot be located on it reliably, and the CDR3 follows TCRdb's listing. V gene TRBV7-8 combines with J gene TRBJ2-1; TRBD1 is the table's D call and was not checked against the DNA. Germline V CDR1 and CDR2: SGHVS, FQNEAQ. Ends included, the CDR3 has 13 residues. The CDR3 reads CASSPERRVKGFS.

For this clonotype: A much larger clone is a single base away; this may be a read error. V and J are TRBV29-1 and TRBJ1-2; 8 bases match TRBD1. CDR1 and CDR2 from the germline V gene are SQVTM and ANQGSEA. Losses at the gene ends were 7 bases for V and 4 bases for J; bases not matched to a gene: 8. The CDR3 is made up of 13 amino acids. The CDR3 protein is CSGGQALIYGYTF. CDR3 DNA: TGCAGCGGGGGACAGGCCCTCATCTATGGCTACACCTTC.